What follows describes a single TCR beta chain. The sample belongs to a study of blood T cell repertoires in COVID-19. Only in-frame clones appear in the TCRdb table, and some are missing; sequencing was by immunoSEQ multiplex PCR. The table records approximately 360,000 clones, roughly 90% of them present only once. Participants were placed into cohorts based on the clinical history they reported. Germline CDR1 and CDR2: SQVTM and ANQGSEA. V was cut by 6 bases and J by 8 bases, with 13 bases left in between. This CDR3 is 11 amino acids long. This TCR derives from a woman in her 30s with acute COVID-19. The sequencing sample was made of PBMCs or T cells enriched from blood (not recorded which). The rearrangement uses TRBV29-1 and TRBJ1-2, with D maybe TRBD1 (5 bases). The CDR3 here is CSVPKGEGYTF. Written as DNA, the CDR3 is TGCAGCGTCCCCAAAGGGGAAGGCTACACCTTC.